These T cell receptor beta chains were read from a single sample in a study of T cell clonotyping in hematopoietic cell transplantation. Sequenced by immunoSEQ multiplex PCR; TCRdb stores in-frame clones only, minus some. The sample lists about 28,000 clones; 85% to 95% were seen once. The sequencing used peripheral blood mononuclear cells, collected before stem cell transplant. Receptor source: a man aged 50 to 60 with acute myeloid leukemia. Some clones in this sample may be carry-over from other donors' samples. CDR3s include the opening cysteine and the closing phenylalanine or tryptophan. D genes are given only for firm matches. Rows give clone size only sometimes, using once, few, many, or a class for an expanded clone.

abundance	d_gene	v_gene	j_gene	CDR3aa	CDR3nt
.	.	TRBV10-3	TRBJ2-7	CAISLDGGDFSYEQYF	TGTGCCATCAGTTTGGACGGCGGGGACTTCTCCTACGAGCAGTACTTC
.	TRBD1	TRBV5-4	TRBJ2-2	CASSLARTGNTGELFF	TGTGCCAGCAGCTTGGCCAGGACAGGCAACACCGGGGAGCTGTTTTTT
.	.	TRBV5-8	TRBJ2-3	CASSLGVDRFLTDTQYF	TGTGCCAGCAGCTTGGGTGTCGACAGGTTCCTCACAGATACGCAGTATTTT
.	.	TRBV7-2	TRBJ2-5	CASSRGIRETQYF	TGTGCCAGCAGCAGGGGGATAAGGGAGACCCAGTACTTC
.	.	TRBV7-9	TRBJ1-3	CASSLRPLKGNTIYF	TGTGCCAGCAGCCTCAGACCGCTAAAAGGAAACACCATATATTTT
.	.	TRBV7-2	TRBJ2-1	CASSLASRGNEQFF	TGTGCCAGCAGCTTAGCGAGTAGGGGCAATGAGCAGTTCTTC
once	.	TRBV7-9	TRBJ2-5	CASSLLRETQYF	TGTGCCAGCAGCTTATTAAGGGAGACCCAGTACTTC
.	.	TRBV6-5	TRBJ1-1	CASSYSKEAATEAFF	TGTGCCAGCAGTTACTCGAAGGAGGCGGCCACTGAAGCTTTCTTT
.	TRBD1	TRBV5-6	TRBJ1-4	CASSLEGAGEKLFF	TGTGCCAGCAGCTTGGAGGGGGCGGGTGAAAAACTGTTTTTT
.	.	TRBV6-5	TRBJ1-2	CASSPPLTGNYGYTF	TGTGCCAGCAGTCCGCCCCTAACAGGGAACTATGGCTACACCTTC
.	TRBD2	TRBV19	TRBJ2-1	CASSNGLAGSLEQFF	TGTGCCAGTAGTAACGGGCTAGCGGGGAGCTTGGAGCAGTTCTTC
.	TRBD2	TRBV11-3	TRBJ2-1	CASSSRTSPGHEQFF	TGTGCCAGCAGCTCCCGGACTAGTCCGGGGCATGAGCAGTTCTTC
.	TRBD2	TRBV4-2	TRBJ2-3	CASSQDQGTSGSTDTQYF	TGTGCCAGCAGCCAAGATCAAGGGACTAGCGGTAGCACAGATACGCAGTATTTT
few	.	TRBV11-2	TRBJ1-1	CASSFSQNTEAFF	TGTGCCAGCAGCTTTTCCCAGAACACTGAAGCTTTCTTT
.	TRBD2	TRBV7-2	TRBJ2-7	CASSYEAGGGEQYF	TGTGCCAGCAGCTATGAAGCGGGGGGAGGGGAGCAGTACTTC
.	.	TRBV1	TRBJ1-1	CTSKPWVRRVAEAFF	TGCACCAGCAAGCCATGGGTTCGGCGTGTCGCTGAAGCTTTCTTT
.	TRBD2	TRBV28	TRBJ2-7	CASSPLGGGPSYEQYF	TGTGCCAGCAGTCCTTTGGGGGGAGGGCCCTCCTACGAGCAGTACTTC
.	TRBD1	TRBV7-2	TRBJ1-1	CASSPGQGTEAFF	TGTGCCAGCAGCCCGGGACAGGGGACTGAAGCTTTCTTT
.	.	TRBV6-5	TRBJ1-6	CASRIGGGSPLHF	TGTGCCAGCAGGATAGGGGGGGGTTCACCCCTCCACTTT
.	.	TRBV14	TRBJ2-7	CASSRDWRYEQYF	TGTGCCAGCAGCCGGGACTGGCGCTACGAGCAGTACTTC
.	.	TRBV6-5	TRBJ1-1	CASIGPKGAFF	TGTGCCAGCATAGGACCCAAGGGAGCTTTCTTT
.	TRBD1	TRBV30	TRBJ1-6	CAWNKGQGRSPLHF	TGTGCCTGGAATAAAGGACAGGGGAGGTCACCCCTCCACTTT
.	.	TRBV28	TRBJ2-7	CASSLDTAYEQYF	TGTGCCAGCAGCCTGGACACCGCGTACGAGCAGTACTTC
.	.	TRBV14	TRBJ1-6	CASSQDGRNNSPLHF	TGTGCCAGCAGCCAAGATGGACGGAATAATTCACCCCTCCACTTT
.	.	TRBV7-3	TRBJ2-3	CASSLKGLARVADTQYF	TGTGCCAGCAGCTTAAAAGGCCTCGCGAGAGTTGCAGATACGCAGTATTTT
.	TRBD1	TRBV19	TRBJ1-4	CASSMGQGREKLFF	TGTGCCAGTAGTATGGGACAGGGAAGGGAAAAACTGTTTTTT
.	TRBD1	TRBV4-3	TRBJ1-2	CASSQDRGVNYGYTF	TGCGCCAGCAGCCAGGACAGGGGCGTAAACTATGGCTACACCTTC
.	.	TRBV6-6	TRBJ1-1	CASSSGANTEAFF	TGTGCCAGCAGTTCAGGGGCGAACACTGAAGCTTTCTTT
.	.	TRBV7-8	TRBJ2-7	CASSLEGQSYEQYF	TGTGCCAGCAGCTTAGAAGGGCAGTCCTACGAGCAGTACTTC
.	.	TRBV27	TRBJ1-5	CASSLSHGLGNQPQHF	TGTGCCAGCAGTTTATCGCACGGACTTGGCAATCAGCCCCAGCATTTT
.	.	TRBV28	TRBJ2-3	CATPYGETGTDTQYF	TGTGCCACCCCTTACGGGGAGACGGGCACAGATACGCAGTATTTT
.	.	TRBV9	TRBJ1-1	CASSVQGSRNTEAFF	TGTGCCAGCAGCGTCCAGGGATCGCGGAACACTGAAGCTTTCTTT
.	TRBD2	TRBV7-9	TRBJ2-7	CASTAGGREQYF	TGTGCCAGCACAGCGGGAGGGAGGGAGCAGTACTTC
once	.	TRBV6-5	TRBJ2-1	CASSYGGVSDNEQFF	TGTGCCAGCAGTTACGGGGGAGTATCCGACAATGAGCAGTTCTTC
.	.	TRBV7-2	TRBJ2-7	CASSLAREHEQYF	TGTGCCAGCAGCTTAGCGAGGGAGCACGAGCAGTACTTC
.	.	TRBV10-3	TRBJ1-2	CAISRPGVEIYTF	TGTGCCATCAGTCGCCCCGGGGTTGAAATCTACACCTTC
.	.	TRBV7-2	TRBJ1-1	CASSLEGLNTEAFF	TGTGCCAGCAGCTTAGAGGGCTTGAACACTGAAGCTTTCTTT
.	.	TRBV5-4	TRBJ2-3	CASSLRAVSTDTQYF	TGTGCCAGCAGCTTGAGGGCGGTGAGCACAGATACGCAGTATTTT
few	TRBD1	TRBV2	TRBJ1-5	CASSRDRGKSQPQHF	TGTGCCAGCAGCAGAGACAGGGGAAAGAGTCAGCCCCAGCATTTT
.	.	TRBV19	TRBJ2-3	CASSKQGTDTQYF	TGTGCCAGTAGTAAACAGGGCACAGATACGCAGTATTTT